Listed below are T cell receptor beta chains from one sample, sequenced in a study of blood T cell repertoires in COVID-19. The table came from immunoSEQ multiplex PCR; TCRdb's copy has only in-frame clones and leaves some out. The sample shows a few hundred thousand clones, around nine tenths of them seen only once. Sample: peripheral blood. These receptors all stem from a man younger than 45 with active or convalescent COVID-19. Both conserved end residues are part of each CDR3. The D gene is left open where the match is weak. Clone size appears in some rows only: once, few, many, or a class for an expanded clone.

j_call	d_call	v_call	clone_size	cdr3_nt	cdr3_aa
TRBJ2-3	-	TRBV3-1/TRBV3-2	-	TGTGCCAGCAGCCAAGAGACACCTACAGATACGCAGTATTTT	CASSQETPTDTQYF
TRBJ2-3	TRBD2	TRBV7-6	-	TGTGCCAGCAGCTCGAGAAAACGAGGACTAGCGGGGTTATCTGGGACAGATACGCAGTATTTT	CASSSRKRGLAGLSGTDTQYF
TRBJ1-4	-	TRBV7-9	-	TGTGCCAGCAGCTTAGCAGAAGGGGCAACTAATGAAAAACTGTTTTTT	CASSLAEGATNEKLFF
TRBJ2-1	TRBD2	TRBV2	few	TGTGCCAGCGGAGCCGGGACTAGCGGGGTGGACTACGTAGATAAGAGCTCCTACAATGAGCAGTTCTTC	CASGAGTSGVDYVDKSSYNEQFF
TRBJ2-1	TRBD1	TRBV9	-	TGTGCCAGCAGCGATTCGACAGGGTGGAATGAGCAGTTCTTC	CASSDSTGWNEQFF
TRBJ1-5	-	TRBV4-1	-	TGCGCCAGCAGCCAAGTACGGGACAATCAGCCCCAGCATTTT	CASSQVRDNQPQHF
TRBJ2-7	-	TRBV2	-	TGTGCCAGCAGGTTAGACACCACCTACGAGCAGTACTTC	CASRLDTTYEQYF
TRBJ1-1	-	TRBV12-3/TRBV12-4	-	TGTGCCAGCAGCGGGGGATTCGGTGAAGCTTTCTTT	CASSGGFGEAFF
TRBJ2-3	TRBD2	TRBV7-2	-	TGTGCCAGCAGCTTAGCGGTCCTAGCGGGGGGCCCCCTCTCTAGCACAGATACGCAGTATTTT	CASSLAVLAGGPLSSTDTQYF
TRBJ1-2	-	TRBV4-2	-	TGTGCCAGCAGCCCGGGAGGGGTGGATGGCTACACCTTC	CASSPGGVDGYTF
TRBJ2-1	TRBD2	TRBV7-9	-	TGTGCCAGCAGCTTAGTAGCGGGGGGATACAATGAGCAGTTCTTC	CASSLVAGGYNEQFF
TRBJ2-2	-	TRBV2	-	TGTGCCAGCAGTGAATCGGGGGATACCGGGGAGCTGTTTTTT	CASSESGDTGELFF
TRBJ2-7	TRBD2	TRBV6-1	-	TGTGCCAGCAGTGAGGGCGGGGGGCCCTACGAGCAGTACTTC	CASSEGGGPYEQYF
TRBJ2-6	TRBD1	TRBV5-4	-	TGTGCCAGCAGCTTGTCCAACTTACAGGGGGCGAGGACTGGGGCCAACGTCCTGACTTTC	CASSLSNLQGARTGANVLTF
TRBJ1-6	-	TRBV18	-	TGTGCCAGCTCACCGGAGGGCAGTTCTCCAGGTTCACCCCTCCACTTT	CASSPEGSSPGSPLHF
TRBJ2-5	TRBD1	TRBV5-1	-	TGCGCCAGCAGCGTAACCGGGACAGGGGGAGAGACCCAGTACTTC	CASSVTGTGGETQYF
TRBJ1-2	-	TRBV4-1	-	TGCGCCAGCAGCCAAGATTCTGGGGGGAGCTATGGCTACACCTTC	CASSQDSGGSYGYTF
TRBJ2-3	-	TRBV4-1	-	TGCGCCAGCAGCCAAATTCCTAGACTCCACACAGATACGCAGTATTTT	CASSQIPRLHTDTQYF
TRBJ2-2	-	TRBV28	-	TGTGCCAGTGAAACAGGGAAAGACACCGGGGAGCTGTTTTTT	CASETGKDTGELFF
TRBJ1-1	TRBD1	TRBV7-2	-	TGTGCCAGCCGAGAAGACAGGGTTTACGCTGAAGCTTTCTTT	CASREDRVYAEAFF
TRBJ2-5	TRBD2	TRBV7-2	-	TGTGCCAGCAGCTCGCTAGCGGGGGTCCAAGAGACCCAGTACTTC	CASSSLAGVQETQYF
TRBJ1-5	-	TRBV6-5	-	TGTGCCAGCAGTTACCATCCTGACAGGCTCAGTCGGCCCCAGCATTTT	CASSYHPDRLSRPQHF
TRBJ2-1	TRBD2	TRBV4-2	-	TGTGCCAGCAGCCAAGAATTTACGGCGGGGGGCTCCTACAATGAGCAGTTCTTC	CASSQEFTAGGSYNEQFF
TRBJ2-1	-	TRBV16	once	TGTGCCAGCAGCCAATGGGTGGACAGCTCCTACAATGAGCAGTTCTTC	CASSQWVDSSYNEQFF
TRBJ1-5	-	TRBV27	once	TGTGCCAGCAGTTTAAGGGGTGGGCCCCAGCATTTT	CASSLRGGPQHF
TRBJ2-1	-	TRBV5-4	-	TGTGCCAGCAGCTTGACACAGGGAAAGCAGTTCTTC	CASSLTQGKQFF
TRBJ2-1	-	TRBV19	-	TGTGCCAGTAGTATTGGGCCAGGGGACTACAATGAGCAGTTCTTC	CASSIGPGDYNEQFF
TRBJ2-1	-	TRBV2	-	TGTGCCAGCAGTGAAGCGACTCAGACGGTGGATGAGCAGTTCTTC	CASSEATQTVDEQFF
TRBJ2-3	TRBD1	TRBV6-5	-	TGTGCCAGCAGTTACTCGTGGGACAGGGACACAGATACGCAGTATTTT	CASSYSWDRDTDTQYF
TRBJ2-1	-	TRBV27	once	TGTGCCAGCAGTTTACGAGGGGGCTCCTACAATGAGCAGTTCTTC	CASSLRGGSYNEQFF
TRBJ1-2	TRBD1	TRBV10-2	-	TGCGCCAGCGGGGGCGCCAGGGGGTTATCGTCTGATGGCTACACCTTC	CASGGARGLSSDGYTF
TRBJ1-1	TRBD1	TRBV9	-	TGTGCCAGCAGCGACAGGGACAGTAGGACCCTCTTT	CASSDRDSRTLF
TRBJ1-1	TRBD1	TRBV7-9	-	TGTGCCAGCAGAGACACAGGGGACACTGAAGCTTTCTTT	CASRDTGDTEAFF
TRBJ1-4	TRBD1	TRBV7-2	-	TGTGCCAGCAGCTCAAGGAGACAGGGGTTCGATGAAAAACTGTTTTTT	CASSSRRQGFDEKLFF
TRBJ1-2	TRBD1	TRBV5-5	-	TGTGCCAGCAGCTATGCCGGGGGACAGGGGCCGATTGGCTACACCTTC	CASSYAGGQGPIGYTF
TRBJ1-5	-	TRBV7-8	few	TGTGCCAGCAGCATAGGGGGGACAACAAATCAGCCCCAGCATTTT	CASSIGGTTNQPQHF